This TCR beta chain was retrieved from a study of cytomegalovirus exposure and HLA in healthy donors. Sequencing was performed with immunoSEQ multiplex PCR; in TCRdb, only in-frame clones are kept and a portion is missing. In the table there are a few hundred thousand clones, roughly 85% of which are singletons. This clone appeared a few times. J lost 1 base, V lost 7 bases, and 4 bases had no gene match. CDR1 and CDR2 (germline): MDHEN, SYDVKM. CDR3 length: 15 amino acids. Sequencing was carried out using PBMCs. The V call is TRBV28, the J call TRBJ2-2, with 9 nucleotides matching TRBD1. The TCR was taken from a woman under 30 in good health and CMV-seronegative. The CDR3 is CASTPGQGNTGELFF. CDR3 DNA sequence: TGTGCCAGCACTCCGGGACAGGGGAACACCGGGGAGCTGTTTTTT.